The entry below gives a single T cell receptor (beta chain) sequence along with its context. Semi-nested PCR with Nested Universal Primer A followed constant-region reverse priming of full-length variable regions. TCRdb fed the 5' RACE reads into MiXCR, producing one record per CDR3 protein. The table shows around 30,000 distinct CDR3 sequences, with 26% occurring only once. V lost 3 bases and J lost 12, with 13 bases in between. CDR3 size: 12 residues. Material: naive CD4+ T cells sorted from a lymph node. Specified subset: naive CD4+ T cells, CD4+CD45RA+CD25-. The sequence derives from a female donor with breast cancer. V gene TRBV12-3 or TRBV12-4 combines with J gene TRBJ2-3; maybe TRBD2 (6 bases). CDR3 sequence reads: CASSFGRGSQYF. The CDR3 DNA is TGTGCCAGCAGTTTTGGGCGGGGCTCCCAGTATTTT.